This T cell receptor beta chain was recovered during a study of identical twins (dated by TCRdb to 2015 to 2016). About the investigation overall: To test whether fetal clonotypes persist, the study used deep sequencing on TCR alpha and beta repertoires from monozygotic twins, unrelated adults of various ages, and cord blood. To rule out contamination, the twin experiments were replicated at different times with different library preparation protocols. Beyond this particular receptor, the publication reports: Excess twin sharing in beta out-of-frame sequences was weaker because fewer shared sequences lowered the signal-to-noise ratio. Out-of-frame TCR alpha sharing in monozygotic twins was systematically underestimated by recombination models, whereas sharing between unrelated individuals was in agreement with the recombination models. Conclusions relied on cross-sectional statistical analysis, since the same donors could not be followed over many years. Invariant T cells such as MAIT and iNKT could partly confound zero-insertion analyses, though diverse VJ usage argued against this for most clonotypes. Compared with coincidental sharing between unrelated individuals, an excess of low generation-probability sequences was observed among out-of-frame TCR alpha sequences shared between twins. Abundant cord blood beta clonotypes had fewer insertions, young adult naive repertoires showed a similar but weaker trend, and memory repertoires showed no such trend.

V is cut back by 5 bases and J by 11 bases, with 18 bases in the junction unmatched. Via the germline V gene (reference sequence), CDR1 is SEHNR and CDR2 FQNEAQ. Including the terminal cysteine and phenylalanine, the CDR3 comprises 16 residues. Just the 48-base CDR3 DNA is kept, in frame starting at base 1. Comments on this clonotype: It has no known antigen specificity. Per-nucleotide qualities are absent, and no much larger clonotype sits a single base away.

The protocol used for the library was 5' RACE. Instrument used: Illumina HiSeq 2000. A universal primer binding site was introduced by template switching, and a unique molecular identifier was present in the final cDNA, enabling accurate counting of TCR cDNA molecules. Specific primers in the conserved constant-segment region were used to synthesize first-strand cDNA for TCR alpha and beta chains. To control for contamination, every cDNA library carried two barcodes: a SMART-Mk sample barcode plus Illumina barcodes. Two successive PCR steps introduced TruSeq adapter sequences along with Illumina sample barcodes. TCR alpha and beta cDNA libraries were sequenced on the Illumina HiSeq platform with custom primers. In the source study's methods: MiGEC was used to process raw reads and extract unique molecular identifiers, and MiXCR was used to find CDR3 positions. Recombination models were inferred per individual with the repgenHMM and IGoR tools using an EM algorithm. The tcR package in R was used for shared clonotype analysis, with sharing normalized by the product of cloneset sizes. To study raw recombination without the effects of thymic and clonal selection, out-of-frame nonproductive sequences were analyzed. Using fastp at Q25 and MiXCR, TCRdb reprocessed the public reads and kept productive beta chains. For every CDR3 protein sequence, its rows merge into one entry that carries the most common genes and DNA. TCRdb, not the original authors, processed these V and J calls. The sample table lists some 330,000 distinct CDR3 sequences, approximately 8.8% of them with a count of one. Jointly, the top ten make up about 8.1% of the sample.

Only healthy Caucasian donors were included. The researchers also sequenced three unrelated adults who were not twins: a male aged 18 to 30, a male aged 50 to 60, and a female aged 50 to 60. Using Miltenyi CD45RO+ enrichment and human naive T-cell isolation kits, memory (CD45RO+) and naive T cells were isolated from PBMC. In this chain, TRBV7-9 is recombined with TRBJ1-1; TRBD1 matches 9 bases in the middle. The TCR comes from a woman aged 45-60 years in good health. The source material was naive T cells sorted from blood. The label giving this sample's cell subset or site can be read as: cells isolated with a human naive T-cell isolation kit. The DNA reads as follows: TGTGCCAGCAGCACCGGGACAGGGACCTTGAGGGCGGGGGCTTTCTTT. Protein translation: CASSTGTGTLRAGAFF.